The 24 T cell receptor beta chains given below trace back to one sample, sequenced in a study of T cells in Graves' hyperthyroidism and ophthalmopathy. From RNA transcripts, TCR beta CDR3 regions were amplified. HTBI primers were the set used in a first-round RT-PCR of the TCR CDR3. TCRdb analysed the multiplex PCR reads with MiXCR anew, one entry per CDR3 protein. The table records about 300,000 distinct CDR3 sequences, approximately 12% of them present only once. The sample was blood. These receptors came from a woman in her twenties or thirties with Graves' hyperthyroidism that later progressed to Graves' ophthalmopathy.

Ten or more counts support this clonotype. The J gene is TRBJ1-2, the V gene TRBV28; 8 bases match TRBD1. The CDR3 loop spans 15 amino acids. Trimming cost V 6 bases and J 0 bases; bases outside gene matches: 6. CDR1 and CDR2 (germline): MDHEN, SYDVKM. CDR3 sequence (DNA): TGTGCCAGCAGACCAGGGACAGGCCCTAACTATGGCTACACCTTC. Protein sequence: CASRPGTGPNYGYTF.

In its sample, this clonotype was seen a few times. The V and J genes are TRBV19 and TRBJ2-3; the D gene is possibly TRBD2 (7 bases). V was pared by 2 bases and J by 6 bases, with 18 bases between. The CDR3 is made up of 16 amino acids. CDR1 and CDR2 (germline): LNHDA, SQIVND (reference sequence). CDR3 in amino acids: CASSISGKGGVDTQYF. As DNA, the CDR3 is TGTGCCAGTAGTATAAGCGGGAAGGGGGGCGTGGATACGCAGTATTTT. Full variable domain (missing parts from reference TRBV19 and TRBJ2-3): DGGITQSPKYLFRKEGQNVTLSCEQNLNHDAMYWYRQDPGQGLRLIYYSQIVNDFQKGDIAEGYSVSREKKESFPLTVTSAQKNPTAFYLCASSISGKGGVDTQYFGPGTRLTVL.

In the case of this clonotype: A read error may explain this, as a much larger clone is one base away. This chain links TRBV6-5 with TRBJ1-5; 7 nucleotides match TRBD1. The CDR3 loop spans 15 amino acids. Per germline, CDR1 MNHEY and CDR2 SVGAGI. V shed 4 bases, J shed 1 base, and the junction held 4 bases outside the gene matches. The CDR3 DNA reads TGTGCCAGCAGTTCCGAGACAGGGAGCAATCAGCCCCAGCATTTT. This translates into CASSSETGSNQPQHF.

This clonotype has a count of ten or more. The chain's CDR3 is CANGRTKNEQFF. For the CDR3, the DNA is TGTGCCAACGGCAGGACAAAGAATGAGCAGTTCTTC. The chain has TRBV28 and TRBJ2-1; D possibly corresponds to TRBD1 (5 bases). The V and J ends lost 10 bases and 7 bases respectively, with 14 bases between them. The CDR3 spans 12 residues. Germline CDR1 MDHEN, CDR2 SYDVKM.

This clonotype appeared many times. CDR3 loop: CASSPGTRGSSSPLHF. The CDR3 bases are TGTGCCAGCAGCCCTGGGACCCGGGGGAGTAGTTCACCCCTCCACTTT. The rearrangement joins TRBV7-2 to TRBJ1-6; possible D gene TRBD1, 5 bases. CDR3 length equals 16 residues. Trimming took off 5 bases at V and 9 bases at J, with 20 bases between the two ends. Germline values: CDR1 SGHTA, CDR2 FQGNSA.

This clonotype was counted many times. V and J are TRBV7-2 and TRBJ1-3; TRBD1 is a possible D gene (5 bases). This CDR3 comprises 19 residues. Germline V gives CDR1 SGHTA, CDR2 FQGNSA. The ends were cut back, 0 bases at V and 1 base at J, with 19 bases in the middle. The CDR3, as DNA: TGTGCCAGCAGCTTAGCTCCCCCGATAGGGGCTGGGTCTGGAAACACCATATATTTT. Amino acids: CASSLAPPIGAGSGNTIYF.

This clonotype was seen more than once but under ten times. The chain combines TRBV19 with TRBJ2-5; D is possibly TRBD2 (6 bases). Germline-derived CDR1 and CDR2 are LNHDA and SQIVND (reference sequence). The CDR3 is 16 residues long. V was clipped by 3 bases and J by 3 bases, with 17 bases between them. CDR3 sequence (DNA): TGTGCCAGTAGTATCGGACCGGGACTCCTCAAAGAGACCCAGTACTTC. Translating it yields CASSIGPGLLKETQYF.

At least ten counts were recorded for this clonotype. The chain links TRBV5-1 to TRBJ2-1; D is undetermined. The CDR3 sequence is 12 residues long. Germline CDR1 SGHRS, CDR2 YFSETQ. V was pared by 0 bases and J by 10 bases, with 8 bases between. As DNA, the CDR3 is TGCGCCAGCAGCTTGGAAGGCGCCGAGCAGTTCTTC. This gives the protein CASSLEGAEQFF.

There are many counts of this clonotype. The chain joins TRBV20-1 to TRBJ2-1; D unresolved. V was shortened by 6 bases and J by 3 bases, with 24 bases between the two germline ends. Germline V CDR1 and CDR2: DFQATT, SNEGSKA (reference sequence). The CDR3 has 17 residues. The CDR3 protein is CSARTLLTFGVYNEQFF. The CDR3 DNA follows: TGCAGTGCCCGCACCCTATTGACCTTTGGGGTCTACAATGAGCAGTTCTTC.

This clonotype was seen ten or more times. CDR3: CASSLGGTDEKLFF. As DNA, the CDR3 is TGTGCCAGCAGCTTAGGAGGAACGGATGAAAAACTGTTTTTT. The V gene is TRBV7-2, the J gene TRBJ1-4; no clear D gene. The CDR3 runs 14 residues. Looked up from germline, CDR1 is SGHTA and CDR2 is FQGNSA. The V gene lost 1 base and the J gene lost 6 bases, with 9 bases spanning the gap.

About this clonotype itself: This clone may be a read error of a much larger clone one base away. Without the conserved terminal phenylalanine or tryptophan, this CDR3 likely stems from a read error. J is TRBJ1-2 and V is TRBV15; D gene ambiguous. With 0 bases removed from V and 0 bases from J, the gap between germline ends came to 11 bases. Germline loops: CDR1 LNHNV, CDR2 YYDKDF (reference sequence). The CDR3 loop spans 16 amino acids. Written as DNA, the CDR3 is TGTGCCACCAGCAGAGATAAAAGTCAGACTAACTATGGCTACACCCTC. It codes for CATSRDKSQTNYGYTL.

The chain joins TRBV28 to TRBJ2-7; the D gene is possibly TRBD1 (6 bases). The CDR3 is 14 amino acids. Trimming removed 7 bases at V and 5 bases at J, with 18 bases between. Germline V gene data show CDR1 as MDHEN and CDR2 as SYDVKM. CDR3 amino acids: CASKLTGDLNEQYF. The CDR3 region has the DNA TGTGCCAGCAAATTGACAGGAGACCTCAACGAGCAGTACTTC. The full variable domain, in which reference TRBV28 and TRBJ2-7 provide the parts outside the CDR3, is DVKVTQSSRYLVKRTGEKVFLECVQDMDHENMFWYRQDPGLGLRLIYFSYDVKMKEKGDIPEGYSVSREKKERFSLILESASTNQTSMYLCASKLTGDLNEQYFGPGTRLTVT.

Only a few counts were recorded for this clonotype. The V gene is TRBV5-1, the J gene TRBJ1-2; 9 nucleotides line up with TRBD1. CDR1 is SGHRS and CDR2 is YFSETQ in the germline V gene. The CDR3 contains 15 residues. V was pared by 4 bases and J by 6 bases, with 10 bases of the junction left unmatched. The CDR3 sequence: CASSPGGDRVDGYTF. The CDR3 DNA reads TGCGCCAGCAGCCCGGGAGGGGACAGGGTGGATGGCTACACCTTC.

This clonotype has a count of ten or more. This chain connects TRBV7-3 to TRBJ2-1; 13 nucleotides agree with TRBD2. This CDR3 spans 16 amino acids. With V trimmed by 4 bases and J by 2 bases, 2 bases remained unmatched. Germline V gene lookup returns CDR1 SGHTA and CDR2 FQGTGA. The CDR3 is CASSSGLAGPYNEQFF. DNA for the CDR3: TGTGCCAGCAGCTCGGGACTAGCGGGACCCTACAATGAGCAGTTCTTC. Complete variable domain (other parts from reference TRBV7-3 and TRBJ2-1): GAGVSQTPSNKVTEKGKYVELRCDPISGHTALYWYRQSLGQGPEFLIYFQGTGAADDSGLPNDRFFAVRPEGSVSTLKIQRTERGDSAVYLCASSSGLAGPYNEQFFGPGTRLTVL.

This clonotype showed up just a few times. The chain joins TRBV7-2 to TRBJ2-5, with D possibly matching TRBD1 (9 bases). Germline CDR1 and CDR2: SGHTA and FQGNSA. The V end lost 4 bases, the J end lost 0 bases, and 24 bases lay between the germline ends. CDR3 size: 19 residues. The CDR3: CASSSGRGTGTRYQETQYF. DNA of the CDR3: TGTGCCAGCAGCTCCGGGAGGGGGACAGGGACCCGGTACCAAGAGACCCAGTACTTC. The full variable domain, with the rest looked up from reference TRBV7-2 and TRBJ2-5, is GAGVSQSPSNKVTEKGKDVELRCDPISGHTALYWYRQSLGQGLEFLIYFQGNSAPDKSGLPSDRFSAERTGGSVSTLTIQRTQQEDSAVYLCASSSGRGTGTRYQETQYFGPGTRLLVL.

This chain uses TRBV27 with TRBJ1-3; D possibly corresponds to TRBD1 (5 bases). The CDR3 consists of 14 residues. The germline CDR1 and CDR2 sequences are MNHEY and SMNVEV (reference sequence). The V end was cut by 3 bases, the J end by 4 bases, with 10 bases between. This CDR3 reads CASSFGGAGNTIYF. The CDR3 DNA reads as TGTGCCAGCAGTTTTGGAGGGGCCGGAAACACCATATATTTT.

This clonotype was counted ten times or more. The chain combines TRBV3-1 with TRBJ1-1; D uncertain. Germline V gene lookup returns CDR1 LGHDT and CDR2 YNNKEL (reference sequence). Trimming took 3 bases from V and 0 from J, leaving 2 bases between them. The CDR3 spans 12 residues. This CDR3 is CASSHMNTEAFF. The CDR3 DNA follows: TGTGCCAGCAGCCATATGAACACTGAAGCTTTCTTT.

This clonotype appeared many times. The chain couples TRBV29-1 to TRBJ1-3; tentative D call: TRBD1 (5 bases). Trimming removed 5 bases from V and 3 bases from J, with 8 bases in between. Germline V gene data show CDR1 as SQVTM and CDR2 as ANQGSEA. The CDR3 covers 12 residues. The CDR3 here is CSVKGNGNTIYF. CDR3 DNA sequence: TGCAGCGTTAAGGGGAATGGAAACACCATATATTTT.

This clonotype appeared a few times. This chain joins TRBV19 and TRBJ2-1; tentatively, D is TRBD1 (6 bases). This CDR3 region has 16 residues. Between the trimmed V and J ends, which lost 3 bases and 1 base, there was a span of 13 bases. Germline CDR1 reads LNHDA; CDR2 reads SQIVND (reference sequence). The DNA of the CDR3 is TGTGCCAGTAGTATTAAGGGGGACCCTTCCTACAATGAGCAGTTCTTC. Its protein product is CASSIKGDPSYNEQFF.

This clonotype was seen a few times. J is TRBJ2-1 and V is TRBV4-1; D is perhaps TRBD2 (6 bases). The CDR3 has 15 residues. The germline V gene has CDR1 MGHRA and CDR2 YSYEKL. Deletions cut 1 base from V and 1 base from J, with 8 bases between. In nucleotides, the CDR3 is TGCGCCAGCAGCCAAGGCGGGAATTCCTACAATGAGCAGTTCTTC. Translated, it gives CASSQGGNSYNEQFF.

Ten or more counts support this clonotype. CDR3 sequence reads: CASSQHGELFF. The CDR3 DNA is TGTGCCAGCAGCCAACACGGGGAGCTGTTTTTT. This chain links TRBV3-1 with TRBJ2-2; D is ambiguous. The CDR3 contains 11 residues. Per germline, CDR1 LGHDT and CDR2 YNNKEL (reference sequence). Trimming removed 2 bases from V and 7 bases from J, with 2 bases in between.

This clonotype was seen many times. The rearrangement links TRBV20-1 to TRBJ2-7; 7 positions agree with TRBD2. Trimming at V came to 3 bases and at J to 3 bases, leaving 11 bases not matched to a gene. CDR1 is DFQATT and CDR2 is SNEGSKA in the germline V gene (reference sequence). The CDR3 is made up of 15 amino acids. This CDR3 reads CSARGPGEGLYEQYF. The CDR3 coding sequence is TGCAGTGCTAGGGGCCCGGGGGAGGGCCTCTACGAGCAGTACTTC.

The rearrangement links TRBV27 to TRBJ1-1; 7 nucleotides line up with TRBD1. The CDR3 length is 14 residues. V shed 6 bases and J 4 bases; nucleotides not matched to a gene: 8. Germline CDR1 MNHEY, CDR2 SMNVEV (reference sequence). DNA of the CDR3: TGTGCCAGCAGGTGGCAGGGGGGGAGCACTGAAGCTTTCTTT. This translates into CASRWQGGSTEAFF.

The sample holds many counts of this clonotype. The chain uses TRBV7-2 and TRBJ1-2; 8 nucleotides agree with TRBD1. Germline loops: CDR1 SGHTA, CDR2 FQGNSA. This CDR3 has 16 amino acids. V dropped 5 bases and J dropped 2; count of bases not matched to a gene: 10. DNA of the CDR3: TGTGCCAGCAGCCAGGGGACAGGTCAAAGAAACTATGGCTACACCTTC. Translation gives CASSQGTGQRNYGYTF.